The rows below give T cell receptor beta chains drawn from one sample of a study of OX40 agonist ivuxolimab in advanced cancers. Sequencing used immunoSEQ multiplex PCR; TCRdb keeps in-frame clones, though not all of them. The sample consists of about 87,000 clones, over 80% of them appearing once. The sequencing used CD4+ or CD8+ T cells sorted from blood, collected in a trial of the OX40 agonist ivuxolimab. These receptors were taken from an adult with an advanced solid tumor such as melanoma, head and neck, liver or kidney cancer. Both conserved end residues are trimmed from each CDR3. Fields, in order: V gene, CDR3 protein.

v_gene: TRBV5-5
CDR3aa: ASSLTGANYGYT

v_gene: TRBV5-4
CDR3aa: ASSLGTRSSPLH

v_gene: TRBV10-2
CDR3aa: ASEGFYNEQF

v_gene: TRBV2
CDR3aa: ASSEERGEQY

v_gene: TRBV7-9
CDR3aa: ASSLQGDSTDTQY

v_gene: TRBV5-4
CDR3aa: ASSLGRSYEQY

v_gene: TRBV4-1
CDR3aa: ASSYGETQY

v_gene: TRBV29-1
CDR3aa: SVETWPPRQETQY

v_gene: TRBV30
CDR3aa: AWSDSTDTQY

v_gene: TRBV27
CDR3aa: ASGEGPSVPAQH

v_gene: TRBV7-3
CDR3aa: ASSLQGRMYNEQF

v_gene: TRBV12-5
CDR3aa: ASGDRTSRIPY

v_gene: TRBV10-3
CDR3aa: AISESIESNTGELF

v_gene: TRBV7-9
CDR3aa: ASSSRVGGTEAF

v_gene: TRBV2
CDR3aa: ASTRGGEAF

v_gene: TRBV6-5
CDR3aa: ASSYSGGRHQPQH

v_gene: TRBV7-8
CDR3aa: ASSLDERGPQDTQY

v_gene: TRBV4-3
CDR3aa: ASSQVFRGDRNTIY

v_gene: TRBV4-1
CDR3aa: ASSQTGQLSYGYT

v_gene: TRBV7-2
CDR3aa: ASRGQGSSYEQY

v_gene: TRBV5-1
CDR3aa: ASSTGTRADTQY

v_gene: TRBV7-3
CDR3aa: ASSRNGHTGELF

v_gene: TRBV15
CDR3aa: ATSRPDWGDTQY

v_gene: TRBV6-5
CDR3aa: ASSGGTGNTIY

v_gene: TRBV6-1
CDR3aa: ASSGATYEQY

v_gene: TRBV5-8
CDR3aa: ASSPGHVNTGELF

v_gene: TRBV7-8
CDR3aa: ASSLGSNRAAAF

v_gene: TRBV30
CDR3aa: AWRWTRGKMYEQY

v_gene: TRBV7-3
CDR3aa: ASSLAGGPNTGELF

v_gene: TRBV7-9
CDR3aa: ASSLGPGFDQPQH

v_gene: TRBV7-2
CDR3aa: ASSLEDGSYGYT

v_gene: TRBV7-2
CDR3aa: ASSSGTVNYGYT

v_gene: TRBV5-6
CDR3aa: ASSSVGGKLF

v_gene: TRBV27
CDR3aa: ASSLGQGELDTQY

v_gene: TRBV6-5
CDR3aa: ASSYGTGEAYEQY

v_gene: TRBV4-2
CDR3aa: ASSQDTSGGTDEQF

v_gene: TRBV11-1
CDR3aa: ASSRRRGRDQETQY